A single sample is the source of the 13 T cell receptor beta chains below, sequenced in a study of T cell changes during pregnancy in multiple sclerosis. Assay used: immunoSEQ multiplex PCR; TCRdb lists only in-frame clones, some missing. Of about 68,000 clones listed, 90% are singletons. Source: peripheral blood, taken in the third trimester of pregnancy. The receptors come from a female donor with multiple sclerosis, enrolled in a pregnancy study.

This clone was seen only a few times. The J gene is TRBJ1-5, the V gene TRBV12-5; a possible D gene is TRBD1 (5 bases). The CDR3 contains 14 residues. V lost 6 bases to trimming and J lost 1 base, with 10 bases between them. Looked up from germline, CDR1 is LGHNT and CDR2 is FRNRAP. The CDR3 bases are TGTGCTAGTGGGGGGCCAGCGAGCAATCAGCCCCAGCATTTT. This encodes CASGGPASNQPQHF.

This chain uses TRBV2 with TRBJ1-1, with D unclear. V gave up 6 bases and J gave up 8 bases, with 13 bases separating them. Germline V gives CDR1 SNHLY, CDR2 FYNNEI. This CDR3 is 12 amino acids long. The CDR3: CASSPGTSEAFF. CDR3 coding DNA: TGTGCCAGCAGCCCAGGTACCTCGGAAGCTTTCTTT.

The chain carries TRBV29-1 and TRBJ2-3, with D possibly being TRBD2 (6 bases). There are 14 residues in the CDR3. CDR1 and CDR2 from the germline V gene are SQVTM and ANQGSEA. Trimming removed 1 base at V and 2 bases at J, with 10 bases between. For the CDR3, the DNA is TGCAGCGTTGAAGGGGGACTGTACACAGATACGCAGTATTTT. Translation gives CSVEGGLYTDTQYF.

The chain's CDR3 is CASSYSAGDNQPQHF. The DNA of the CDR3 is TGTGCCAGCAGTTACTCAGCAGGGGACAATCAGCCCCAGCATTTT. The V and J genes are TRBV6-5 and TRBJ1-5; a possible D gene is TRBD1 (6 bases). The germline V gene has CDR1 MNHEY and CDR2 SVGAGI. Trimming pared 0 bases from V and 3 bases from J, leaving 9 bases between. This CDR3 has 15 amino acids.

The chain joins TRBV6-4 to TRBJ1-1; D remains unclear. This CDR3 comprises 14 residues. Germline V gene lookup returns CDR1 MRHNA and CDR2 SNTAGT. V lost 4 bases and J lost 6, with 15 bases in between. The CDR3 DNA reads as TGTGCCAGCAGTGGCTCCGGGGAGGCGGCTGAAGCTTTCTTT. As protein: CASSGSGEAAEAFF.

About this clone itself: The junction departs from germline at one end; a sequencing error may be responsible. CDR3 DNA: TGTGCCAGTAGTTTAGAAGCTTTCTTT. Protein product: CASSLEAFF. The V gene is TRBV19, the J gene TRBJ1-1, with D uncertain. The CDR3 runs 9 residues. Germline V gives CDR1 LNHDA, CDR2 SQIVND (reference sequence). Complete variable domain (other parts from reference TRBV19 and TRBJ1-1): DGGITQSPKYLFRKEGQNVTLSCEQNLNHDAMYWYRQDPGQGLRLIYYSQIVNDFQKGDIAEGYSVSREKKESFPLTVTSAQKNPTAFYLCASSLEAFFGQGTRLTVV.

The chain recombines TRBV5-1 with TRBJ1-5, with 7 bases that match TRBD1. The CDR3 sequence is 14 residues long. V trimming: 4 bases; J trimming: 3 bases; junction bases outside the gene matches: 4. CDR1 and CDR2 (germline): SGHRS, YFSETQ. Here the CDR3 reads CASSPGTANQPQHF. DNA for the CDR3: TGCGCCAGCAGCCCGGGGACAGCCAATCAGCCCCAGCATTTT.

The chain is built from TRBV7-2 and TRBJ2-4; a weak D match, TRBD2 (6 bases). In germline, CDR1 is SGHTA, CDR2 FQGNSA. V gave up 4 bases and J gave up 4 bases, with 14 bases separating them. The CDR3 spans 15 residues. DNA of the CDR3: TGTGCCAGCAGCTCCGGGGTAGCGGTGAAAAACATTCAGTACTTC. The encoded protein is CASSSGVAVKNIQYF.

This rearrangement joins TRBV6-5 to TRBJ1-4, with 8 bases matching TRBD1. V lost 6 bases and J lost 5; bases outside the gene matches: 8. The CDR3 is 15 amino acids. Per germline, CDR1 MNHEY and CDR2 SVGAGI. CDR3: CASRTGTGLNEKLFF. CDR3 DNA sequence: TGTGCCAGCAGAACCGGGACAGGATTAAATGAAAAACTGTTTTTT.

The rearrangement joins TRBV7-2 to TRBJ2-5, with 12 bases matching TRBD1. The CDR3 length is 17 residues. Germline V CDR1 and CDR2: SGHTA, FQGNSA. V dropped 2 bases and J dropped 5; count of bases not matched to a gene: 9. CDR3 in amino acids: CASSLSRDRGRWETQYF. Written as DNA, the CDR3 is TGTGCCAGCAGCTTATCCCGGGACAGGGGGCGTTGGGAGACCCAGTACTTC.

V gene TRBV9 combines with J gene TRBJ1-1; 9 positions match TRBD1. This CDR3 has 13 residues. With V trimmed by 2 bases and J by 5 bases, 1 base remained unmatched. CDR1 and CDR2 from the germline V gene are SGDLS and YYNGEE. The CDR3, as DNA: TGTGCCAGCAGCGTCGGACAGGGGACTGAAGCTTTCTTT. Its translation is CASSVGQGTEAFF.

V and J are TRBV6-5 and TRBJ1-2, with D uncertain. The CDR3 covers 13 residues. Germline loops: CDR1 MNHEY, CDR2 SVGAGI. The V and J ends lost 6 bases and 2 bases respectively, with 10 bases between them. CDR3 protein: CASRRGQNYGYTF. CDR3 nucleotides: TGTGCCAGCAGGAGAGGTCAGAACTATGGCTACACCTTC.

V gene TRBV6-1 combines with J gene TRBJ2-2, with D maybe TRBD1 (6 bases). Between the trimmed V and J ends, which lost 1 base and 7 bases, there was a span of 13 bases. CDR3 length: 15 residues. The germline CDR1 and CDR2 sequences are MNHNS and SASEGT. CDR3 sequence reads: CASSEVSGAGGELFF. The CDR3 coding sequence is TGTGCCAGCAGTGAAGTATCAGGGGCGGGCGGGGAGCTGTTTTTT.